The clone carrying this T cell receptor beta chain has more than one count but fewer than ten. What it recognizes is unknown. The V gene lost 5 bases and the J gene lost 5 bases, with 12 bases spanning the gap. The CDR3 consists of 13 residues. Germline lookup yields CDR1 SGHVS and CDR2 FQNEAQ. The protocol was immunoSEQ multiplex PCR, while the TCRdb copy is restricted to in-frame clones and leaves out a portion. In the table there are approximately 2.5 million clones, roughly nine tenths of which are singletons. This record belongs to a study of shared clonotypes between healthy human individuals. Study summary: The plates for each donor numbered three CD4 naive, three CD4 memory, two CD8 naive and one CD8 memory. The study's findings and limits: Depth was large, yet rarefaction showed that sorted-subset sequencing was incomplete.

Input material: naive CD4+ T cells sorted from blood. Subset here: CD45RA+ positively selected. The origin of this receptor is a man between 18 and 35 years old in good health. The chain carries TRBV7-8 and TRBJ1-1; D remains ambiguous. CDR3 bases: TGTGCCAGCAGCCTTTGGGAAGGGACTGAAGCTTTCTTT. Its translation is CASSLWEGTEAFF.